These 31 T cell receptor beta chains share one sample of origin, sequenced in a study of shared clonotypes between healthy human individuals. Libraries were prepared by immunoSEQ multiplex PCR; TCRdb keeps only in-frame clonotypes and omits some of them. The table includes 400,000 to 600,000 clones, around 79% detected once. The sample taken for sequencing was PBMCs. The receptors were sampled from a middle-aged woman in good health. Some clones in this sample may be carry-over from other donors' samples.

The CDR3 sequence: CASSWRQGAAYEQYF. The DNA of the CDR3 is TGTGCCAGCAGCTGGAGACAGGGGGCGGCCTACGAGCAGTACTTC. The J gene is TRBJ2-7, the V gene TRBV7-2, with 10 nucleotides matching TRBD1. CDR3 length: 15 amino acids. The ends lost 4 bases at V and 2 bases at J; junction bases unmatched: 5. Germline CDR1 reads SGHTA; CDR2 reads FQGNSA. The complete variable domain, with remaining parts taken from reference TRBV7-2 and TRBJ2-7, reads GAGVSQSPSNKVTEKGKDVELRCDPISGHTALYWYRQSLGQGLEFLIYFQGNSAPDKSGLPSDRFSAERTGGSVSTLTIQRTQQEDSAVYLCASSWRQGAAYEQYFGPGTRLTVT.

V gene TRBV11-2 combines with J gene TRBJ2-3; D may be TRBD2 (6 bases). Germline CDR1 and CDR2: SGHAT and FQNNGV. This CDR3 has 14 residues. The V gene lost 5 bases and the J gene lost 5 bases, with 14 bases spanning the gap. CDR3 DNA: TGTGCCAGCAGCCCCTCCCGGGGGAGAGATACGCAGTATTTT. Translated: CASSPSRGRDTQYF.

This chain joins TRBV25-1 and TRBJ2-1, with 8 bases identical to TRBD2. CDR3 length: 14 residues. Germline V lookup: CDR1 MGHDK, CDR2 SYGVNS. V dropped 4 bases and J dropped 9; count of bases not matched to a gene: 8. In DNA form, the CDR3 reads TGTGCCAGCAGTGGATCCGGCCGGGGGGGTGAGCAGTTCTTC. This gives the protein CASSGSGRGGEQFF.

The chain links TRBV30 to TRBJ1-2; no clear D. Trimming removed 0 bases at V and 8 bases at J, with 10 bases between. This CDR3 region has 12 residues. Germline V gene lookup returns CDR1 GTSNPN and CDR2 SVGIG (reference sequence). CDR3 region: CAWSVLGYGYTF. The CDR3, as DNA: TGTGCCTGGAGTGTACTGGGGTACGGCTACACCTTC. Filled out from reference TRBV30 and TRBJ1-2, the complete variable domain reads SQTIHQWPATLVQPVGSPLSLECTVEGTSNPNLYWYRQAAGRGLQLLFYSVGIGQISSEVPQNLSASRPQDRQFILSSKKLLLSDSGFYLCAWSVLGYGYTFGSGTRLTVV.

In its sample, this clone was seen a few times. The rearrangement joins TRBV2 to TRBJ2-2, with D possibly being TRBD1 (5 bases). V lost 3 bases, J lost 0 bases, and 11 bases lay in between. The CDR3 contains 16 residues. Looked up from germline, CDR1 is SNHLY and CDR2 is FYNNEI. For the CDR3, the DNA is TGTGCCAGCAGTGATCAGGGCACCGCGAACACCGGGGAGCTGTTTTTT. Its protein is CASSDQGTANTGELFF.

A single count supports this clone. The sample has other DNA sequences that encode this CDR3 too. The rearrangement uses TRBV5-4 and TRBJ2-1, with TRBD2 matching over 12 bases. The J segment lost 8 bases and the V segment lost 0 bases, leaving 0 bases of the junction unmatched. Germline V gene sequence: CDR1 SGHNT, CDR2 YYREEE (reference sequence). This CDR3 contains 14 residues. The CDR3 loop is CASSLGLAGDEQFF. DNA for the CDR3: TGTGCCAGCAGCTTGGGACTAGCGGGAGATGAGCAGTTCTTC.

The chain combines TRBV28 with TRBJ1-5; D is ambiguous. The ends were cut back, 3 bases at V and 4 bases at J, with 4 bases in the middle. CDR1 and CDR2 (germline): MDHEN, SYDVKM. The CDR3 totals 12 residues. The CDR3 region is CASSFRNQPQHF. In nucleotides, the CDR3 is TGTGCCAGCAGTTTTCGGAATCAGCCCCAGCATTTT.

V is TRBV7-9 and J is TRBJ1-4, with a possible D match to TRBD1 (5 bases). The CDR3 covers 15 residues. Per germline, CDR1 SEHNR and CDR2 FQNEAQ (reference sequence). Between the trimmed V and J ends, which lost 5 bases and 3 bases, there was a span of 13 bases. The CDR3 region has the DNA TGTGCCAGCAGCGCCCTCGGGGGAGCTAATGAAAAACTGTTTTTT. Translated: CASSALGGANEKLFF.

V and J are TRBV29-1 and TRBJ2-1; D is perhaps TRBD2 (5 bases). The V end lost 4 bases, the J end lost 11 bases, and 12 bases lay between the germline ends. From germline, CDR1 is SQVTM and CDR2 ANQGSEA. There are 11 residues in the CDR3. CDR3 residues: CSVGGDPKQFF. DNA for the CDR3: TGCAGCGTTGGGGGAGACCCGAAGCAGTTCTTC.

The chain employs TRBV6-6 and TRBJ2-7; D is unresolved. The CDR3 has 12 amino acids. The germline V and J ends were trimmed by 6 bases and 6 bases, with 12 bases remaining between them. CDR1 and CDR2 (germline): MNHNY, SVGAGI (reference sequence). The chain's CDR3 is CASSANLGEQYF. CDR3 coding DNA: TGTGCCAGCAGCGCAAATCTAGGCGAGCAGTACTTC.

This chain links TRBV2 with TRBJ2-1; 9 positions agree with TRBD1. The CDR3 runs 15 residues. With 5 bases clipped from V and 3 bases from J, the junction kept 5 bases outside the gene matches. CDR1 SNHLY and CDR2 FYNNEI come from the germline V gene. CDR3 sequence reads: CASSKTGGGYNEQFF. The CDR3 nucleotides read TGTGCCAGCAGTAAAACAGGGGGCGGCTACAATGAGCAGTTCTTC.

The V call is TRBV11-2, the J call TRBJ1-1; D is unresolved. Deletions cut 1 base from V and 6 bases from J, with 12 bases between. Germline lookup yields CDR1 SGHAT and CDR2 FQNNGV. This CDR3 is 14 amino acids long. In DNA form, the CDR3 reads TGTGCCAGCAGCTTAGGAGGGAGTGTCGCTGAAGCTTTCTTT. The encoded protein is CASSLGGSVAEAFF.

The CDR3 loop is CASTLDLAKNIQYF. CDR3 DNA: TGTGCCAGCACCCTTGATTTAGCCAAAAACATTCAGTACTTC. This chain connects TRBV7-2 to TRBJ2-4, with no clear D. Germline-derived CDR1 and CDR2 are SGHTA and FQGNSA. V lost 7 bases to trimming and J lost 0 bases, with 10 bases between them. The CDR3 is 14 residues long.

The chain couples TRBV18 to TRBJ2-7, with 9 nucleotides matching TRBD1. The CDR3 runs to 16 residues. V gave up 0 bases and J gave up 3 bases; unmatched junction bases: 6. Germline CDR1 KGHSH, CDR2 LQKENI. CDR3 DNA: TGTGCCAGCTCACCACCCCCGGGACAGGGCAACTACGAGCAGTACTTC. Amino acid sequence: CASSPPPGQGNYEQYF.

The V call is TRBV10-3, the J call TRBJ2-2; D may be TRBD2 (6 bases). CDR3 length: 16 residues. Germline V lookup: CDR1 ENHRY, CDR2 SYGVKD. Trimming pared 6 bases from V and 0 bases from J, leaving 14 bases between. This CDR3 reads CAIRKGRTTNTGELFF. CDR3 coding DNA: TGTGCCATCAGAAAAGGGCGGACTACGAACACCGGGGAGCTGTTTTTT.

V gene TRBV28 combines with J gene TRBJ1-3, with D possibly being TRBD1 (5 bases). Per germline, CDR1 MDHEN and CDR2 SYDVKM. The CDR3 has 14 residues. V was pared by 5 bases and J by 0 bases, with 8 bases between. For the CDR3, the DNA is TGTGCCAGCAGTCTTGACAGCTCTGGAAACACCATATATTTT. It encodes CASSLDSSGNTIYF.

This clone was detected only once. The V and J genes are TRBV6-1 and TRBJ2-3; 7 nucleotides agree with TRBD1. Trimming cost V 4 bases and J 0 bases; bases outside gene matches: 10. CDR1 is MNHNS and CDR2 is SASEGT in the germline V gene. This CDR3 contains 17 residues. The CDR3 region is CASSARGRQKSTDTQYF. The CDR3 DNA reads TGTGCCAGCAGTGCCAGGGGGAGACAGAAGAGCACAGATACGCAGTATTTT.

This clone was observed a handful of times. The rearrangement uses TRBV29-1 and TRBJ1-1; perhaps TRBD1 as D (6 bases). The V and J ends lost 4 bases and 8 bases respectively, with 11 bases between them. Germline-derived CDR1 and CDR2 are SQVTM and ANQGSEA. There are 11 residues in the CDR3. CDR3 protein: CSVGLTGEAFF. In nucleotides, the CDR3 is TGCAGCGTTGGGCTGACAGGAGAAGCTTTCTTT.

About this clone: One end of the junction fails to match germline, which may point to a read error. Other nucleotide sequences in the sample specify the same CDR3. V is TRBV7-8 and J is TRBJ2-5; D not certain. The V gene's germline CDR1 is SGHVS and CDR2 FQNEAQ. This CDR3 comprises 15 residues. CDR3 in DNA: TGTGCCAGCAGTTTAGGGATCTACTGGACGGAGACCCAGTACTTC. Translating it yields CASSLGIYWTETQYF. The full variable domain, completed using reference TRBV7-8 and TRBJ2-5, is GAGVSQSPRYKVAKRGQDVALRCDPISGHVSLFWYQQALGQGPEFLTYFQNEAQLDKSGLPSDRFFAERPEGSVSTLKIQRTQQEDSAVYLCASSLGIYWTETQYFGPGTRLLVL.

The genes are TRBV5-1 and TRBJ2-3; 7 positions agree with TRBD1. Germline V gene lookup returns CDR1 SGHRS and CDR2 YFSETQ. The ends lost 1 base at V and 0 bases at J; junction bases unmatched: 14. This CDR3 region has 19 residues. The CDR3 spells CASSLILKAGTASTDTQYF. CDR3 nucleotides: TGCGCCAGCAGCTTGATATTAAAGGCCGGGACAGCGAGCACAGATACGCAGTATTTT.

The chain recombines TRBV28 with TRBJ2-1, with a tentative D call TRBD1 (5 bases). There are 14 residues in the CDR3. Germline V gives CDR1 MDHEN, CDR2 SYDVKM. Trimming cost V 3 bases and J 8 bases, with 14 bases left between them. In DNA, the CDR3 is TGTGCCAGCAGTTTTATGCTAATGGGGCATGAGCAGTTCTTC. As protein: CASSFMLMGHEQFF.

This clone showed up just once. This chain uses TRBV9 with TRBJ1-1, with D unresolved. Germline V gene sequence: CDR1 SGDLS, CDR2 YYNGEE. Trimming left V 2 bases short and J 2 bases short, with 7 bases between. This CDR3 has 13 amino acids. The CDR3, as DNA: TGTGCCAGCAGCGTGCGGGGTAACACTGAAGCTTTCTTT. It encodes CASSVRGNTEAFF.

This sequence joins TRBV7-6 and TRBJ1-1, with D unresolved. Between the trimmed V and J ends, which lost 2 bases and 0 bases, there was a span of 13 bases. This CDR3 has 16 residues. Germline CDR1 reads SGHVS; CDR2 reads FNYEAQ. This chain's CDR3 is CASSLRTGIMNTEAFF. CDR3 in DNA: TGTGCCAGCAGCTTACGGACGGGCATTATGAACACTGAAGCTTTCTTT.

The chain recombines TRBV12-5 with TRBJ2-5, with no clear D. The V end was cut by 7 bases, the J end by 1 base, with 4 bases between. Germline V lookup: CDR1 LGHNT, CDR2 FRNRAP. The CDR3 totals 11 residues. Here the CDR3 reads CASALQETQYF. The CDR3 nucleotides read TGTGCTAGTGCCCTCCAAGAGACCCAGTACTTC.

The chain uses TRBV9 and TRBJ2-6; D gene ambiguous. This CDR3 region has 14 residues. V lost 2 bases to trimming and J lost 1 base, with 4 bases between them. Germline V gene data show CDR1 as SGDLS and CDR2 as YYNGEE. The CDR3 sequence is CASSVQSGANVLTF. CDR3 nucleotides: TGTGCCAGCAGCGTCCAGTCTGGGGCCAACGTCCTGACTTTC.

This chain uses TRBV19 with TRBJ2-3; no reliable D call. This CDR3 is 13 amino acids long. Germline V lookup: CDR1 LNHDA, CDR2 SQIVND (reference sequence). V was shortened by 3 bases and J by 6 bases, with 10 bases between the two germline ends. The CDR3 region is CASSIFATDTQYF. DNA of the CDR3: TGTGCCAGTAGTATTTTTGCCACGGATACGCAGTATTTT.

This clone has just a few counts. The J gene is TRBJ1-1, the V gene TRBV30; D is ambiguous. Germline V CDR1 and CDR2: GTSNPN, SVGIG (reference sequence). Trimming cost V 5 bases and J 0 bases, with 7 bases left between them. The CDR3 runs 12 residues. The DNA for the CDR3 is TGTGCCTGGCTCGCCATGAACACTGAAGCTTTCTTT. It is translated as CAWLAMNTEAFF.

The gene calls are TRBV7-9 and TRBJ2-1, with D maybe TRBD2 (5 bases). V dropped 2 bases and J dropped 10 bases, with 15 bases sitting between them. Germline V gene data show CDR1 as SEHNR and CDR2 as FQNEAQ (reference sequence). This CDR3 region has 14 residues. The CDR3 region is CASSLTVGLPEQFF. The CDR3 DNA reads TGTGCCAGCAGCTTAACGGTTGGACTCCCAGAGCAGTTCTTC.

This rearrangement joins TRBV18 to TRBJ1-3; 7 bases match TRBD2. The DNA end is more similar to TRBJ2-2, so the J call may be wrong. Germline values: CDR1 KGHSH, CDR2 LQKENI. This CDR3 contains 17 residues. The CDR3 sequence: CASSPTPLAANTGELFF. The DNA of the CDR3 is TGTGCCAGCTCGCCGACCCCTCTAGCGGCGAACACCGGGGAGCTGTTTTTT.

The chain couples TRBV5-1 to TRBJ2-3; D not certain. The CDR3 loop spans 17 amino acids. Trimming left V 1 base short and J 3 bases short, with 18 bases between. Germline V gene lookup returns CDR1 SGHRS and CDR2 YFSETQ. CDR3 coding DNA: TGCGCCAGCAGCTTGTACGGCGTCAGGACGGTGACAGATACGCAGTATTTT. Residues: CASSLYGVRTVTDTQYF.

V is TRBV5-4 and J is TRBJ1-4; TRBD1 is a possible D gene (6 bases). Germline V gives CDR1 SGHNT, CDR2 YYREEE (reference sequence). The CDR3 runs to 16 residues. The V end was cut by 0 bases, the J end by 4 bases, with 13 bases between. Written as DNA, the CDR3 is TGTGCCAGCAGCTTGGCCGGAGGACAGATTAATGAAAAACTGTTTTTT. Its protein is CASSLAGGQINEKLFF. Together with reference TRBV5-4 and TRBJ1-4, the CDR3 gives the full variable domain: ETGVTQSPTHLIKTRGQQVTLRCSSQSGHNTVSWYQQALGQGPQFIFQYYREEENGRGNFPPRFSGLQFPNYSSELNVNALELDDSALYLCASSLAGGQINEKLFFGSGTQLSVL.